The 19 T cell receptor beta chains listed next were all sequenced from one sample in a study of beta chain features in type 1 diabetes. Which antigens these TCRs recognize remains unknown. The study, taken as a whole, reports: Among patients with Type 1 diabetes, TCRB CDR3s were moderately but significantly shorter in every one of the four CD4+ subsets.

Reverse transcribing all isolated RNA meant expressed TCRB transcripts were sequenced. Repertoires were generated with immunoSEQ multiplex PCR, while TCRdb's copy carries only in-frame clones and drops some. Of some 350,000 clones listed, 13% were seen once; the top ten hold about 0.016%. Source material: naive CD4+ T cells from blood. The origin of the receptors is a woman aged 18-29 years with type 1 diabetes.

The chain joins TRBV5-6 to TRBJ1-1, with D maybe TRBD1 (5 bases). V lost 4 bases and J 5 bases, leaving 15 bases between the germline ends. Germline V CDR1 and CDR2: SGHDT, YYEEEE. This CDR3 comprises 14 residues. CDR3: CASSLGHLRTEAFF. The CDR3 region has the DNA TGTGCCAGCAGCCTCGGACATCTGAGGACTGAAGCTTTCTTT.

The chain employs TRBV14 and TRBJ1-2; D unclear. Germline V gene data show CDR1 as SGHDN and CDR2 as FVKESK. Trimming took off 1 base at V and 0 bases at J, with 9 bases between the two ends. The CDR3 consists of 15 residues. The CDR3 DNA reads as TGTGCCAGCAGCCAAGGGACTGGGGCTAACTATGGCTACACCTTC. Translation gives CASSQGTGANYGYTF. Using reference TRBV14 and TRBJ1-2 for the parts outside the CDR3, the full variable domain is EAGVTQFPSHSVIEKGQTVTLRCDPISGHDNLYWYRRVMGKEIKFLLHFVKESKQDESGMPNNRFLAERTGGTYSTLKVQPAELEDSGVYFCASSQGTGANYGYTFGSGTRLTVV.

This clone was counted only a few times. The rearrangement links TRBV5-1 to TRBJ2-1; 8 nucleotides match TRBD2. The CDR3 sequence is 15 residues long. Unmatched junction bases numbered 4, after V lost 0 bases and J lost 5 bases. CDR1 SGHRS and CDR2 YFSETQ come from the germline V gene. Written as DNA, the CDR3 is TGCGCCAGCAGCTTGGTGCCAGCGGGGGACAATGAGCAGTTCTTC. The encoded protein is CASSLVPAGDNEQFF.

The chain is built from TRBV30 and TRBJ1-2; TRBD1 agrees at 7 bases. With 6 bases clipped from V and 1 base from J, the junction kept 8 bases outside the gene matches. CDR3 size: 14 residues. Per the germline V gene, CDR1 is GTSNPN and CDR2 is SVGIG (reference sequence). The CDR3 is CACPPGQSNYGYTF. The CDR3 bases are TGTGCCTGCCCCCCGGGACAGAGTAACTATGGCTACACCTTC. The complete variable domain, with remaining parts taken from reference TRBV30 and TRBJ1-2, reads SQTIHQWPATLVQPVGSPLSLECTVEGTSNPNLYWYRQAAGRGLQLLFYSVGIGQISSEVPQNLSASRPQDRQFILSSKKLLLSDSGFYLCACPPGQSNYGYTFGSGTRLTVV.

J is TRBJ1-3 and V is TRBV13; possibly TRBD1 for D (6 bases). V lost 4 bases, J lost 4 bases, and 17 bases lay in between. The CDR3 spans 16 residues. Germline CDR1 reads PRHDT; CDR2 reads FYEKMQ (reference sequence). The CDR3 region has the DNA TGTGCCAGCAGCTCTCGGCCGGACAGTCTCGGAAACACCATATATTTT. Translated, it gives CASSSRPDSLGNTIYF.

This clone was observed a handful of times. The V and J genes are TRBV14 and TRBJ2-7; the D gene is possibly TRBD2 (5 bases). V was shortened by 4 bases and J by 0 bases, with 16 bases between the two germline ends. The CDR3 consists of 16 residues. Germline V CDR1 and CDR2: SGHDN, FVKESK. CDR3 region: CASSRTPGESSYEQYF. The CDR3 DNA reads as TGTGCCAGCAGCCGCACCCCCGGGGAAAGCTCCTACGAGCAGTACTTC.

This clone turned up a few times. This chain links TRBV5-4 with TRBJ2-3; D uncertain. Between the trimmed V and J ends, which lost 4 bases and 6 bases, there was a span of 12 bases. This CDR3 region has 13 residues. CDR1 and CDR2 (germline): SGHNT, YYREEE (reference sequence). The CDR3 loop is CASSLSTRDTQYF. The CDR3 region has the DNA TGTGCCAGCAGCCTCTCAACGCGGGATACGCAGTATTTT. Supplemented by reference TRBV5-4 and TRBJ2-3, the full variable domain reads ETGVTQSPTHLIKTRGQQVTLRCSSQSGHNTVSWYQQALGQGPQFIFQYYREEENGRGNFPPRFSGLQFPNYSSELNVNALELDDSALYLCASSLSTRDTQYFGPGTRLTVL.

V is TRBV7-2 and J is TRBJ2-7; the D is unclear. This CDR3 has 12 residues. CDR1 and CDR2 from the germline V gene are SGHTA and FQGNSA. V shed 5 bases and J shed 2 bases, with 7 bases lying between them. DNA for the CDR3: TGTGCCAGCAGCCCTCGGGCCTACGAGCAGTACTTC. This translates into CASSPRAYEQYF.

In this sample, this clone turned up a few times. The rearrangement uses TRBV9 and TRBJ2-1; the match to TRBD2 covers 11 bases. V gave up 4 bases and J gave up 4 bases; unmatched junction bases: 19. The length of the CDR3 is 20 residues. The germline gives CDR1 SGDLS, CDR2 YYNGEE. CDR3 nucleotides: TGTGCCAGCAGCCCCCGAACTAGCGGGAGCTCGGGTAGGTTATACAATGAGCAGTTCTTC. It yields the protein CASSPRTSGSSGRLYNEQFF.

This rearrangement joins TRBV11-2 to TRBJ1-5; unclear D gene. Deletions cut 2 bases from V and 9 bases from J, with 11 bases between. CDR1 is SGHAT, CDR2 FQNNGV, per germline. The CDR3 is 13 residues long. CDR3 DNA sequence: TGTGCCAGCAGCTTAAGTACCGGGTCGCCCCAGCATTTT. This translates into CASSLSTGSPQHF.

This clone was counted only a few times. V and J are TRBV6-6 and TRBJ2-7, with 7 nucleotides matching TRBD1. CDR3 length equals 11 residues. J was trimmed by 4 bases and V by 9 bases; bases with no gene match: 3. Germline CDR1 reads MNHNY; CDR2 reads SVGAGI (reference sequence). The CDR3 DNA reads TGTGCCAGTGCGACAGGGTACGAGCAGTACGTC. As protein: CASATGYEQYV.

This clone was recorded once. The chain has TRBV27 and TRBJ2-7; 7 bases line up with TRBD1. This CDR3 is 13 amino acids long. With V trimmed by 6 bases and J by 2 bases, 4 bases remained unmatched. Germline values: CDR1 MNHEY, CDR2 SMNVEV (reference sequence). CDR3 loop: CASRSTGAYEQYF. The DNA for the CDR3 is TGTGCCAGCAGAAGCACAGGGGCCTACGAGCAGTACTTC.

This clone turned up a few times. The chain employs TRBV18 and TRBJ2-1, with 8 bases identical to TRBD2. The CDR3 is 16 residues long. Germline V gene data show CDR1 as KGHSH and CDR2 as LQKENI. J was trimmed by 3 bases and V by 3 bases; bases with no gene match: 7. The CDR3 DNA is TGTGCCAGCTCACCGGAGCGGGGACTAGTCTACAATGAGCAGTTCTTC. Translated: CASSPERGLVYNEQFF.

In this sample, this clone turned up a few times. The chain uses TRBV14 and TRBJ1-2; 7 positions agree with TRBD1. Germline CDR1 and CDR2: SGHDN and FVKESK. Trimming at V came to 4 bases and at J to 2 bases, leaving 7 bases not matched to a gene. The CDR3 has 15 residues. The CDR3 is CASSLLTGQNYGYTF. The CDR3 DNA is TGTGCCAGCAGCCTTCTAACGGGACAGAACTATGGCTACACCTTC. Variable domain in full (rest from reference TRBV14 and TRBJ1-2): EAGVTQFPSHSVIEKGQTVTLRCDPISGHDNLYWYRRVMGKEIKFLLHFVKESKQDESGMPNNRFLAERTGGTYSTLKVQPAELEDSGVYFCASSLLTGQNYGYTFGSGTRLTVV.

This clone was detected a few times. V usage is TRBV6-5 and J usage is TRBJ2-6; TRBD2 is a possible D gene (5 bases). From germline, CDR1 is MNHEY and CDR2 SVGAGI. With 2 bases removed from V and 0 bases from J, the gap between germline ends came to 8 bases. CDR3 length: 16 residues. In nucleotides, the CDR3 is TGTGCCAGCAGTTACGAAGGGAGCTCTGGGGCCAACGTCCTGACTTTC. This encodes CASSYEGSSGANVLTF.

This clone has just a few counts. The gene calls are TRBV25-1 and TRBJ2-3; perhaps TRBD2 as D (6 bases). This CDR3 is 14 amino acids long. Germline lookup yields CDR1 MGHDK and CDR2 SYGVNS. V dropped 8 bases and J dropped 0 bases, with 12 bases sitting between them. CDR3 in DNA: TGTGCCAGCTGGGGCGGGATGAGCACAGATACGCAGTATTTT. It translates to CASWGGMSTDTQYF.

V is TRBV9 and J is TRBJ2-1; tentatively, D is TRBD2 (6 bases). Looked up from germline, CDR1 is SGDLS and CDR2 is YYNGEE. CDR3 length: 17 residues. Trimming took 2 bases from V and 7 from J, leaving 22 bases between them. CDR3 DNA sequence: TGTGCCAGCAGCGTTAACATGGGGACTTCCTCGTCGAATGAGCAGTTCTTC. Protein: CASSVNMGTSSSNEQFF.

The chain uses TRBV14 and TRBJ2-1; 8 bases agree with TRBD2. Germline CDR1 and CDR2: SGHDN and FVKESK. V was pared by 3 bases and J by 3 bases, with 19 bases of the junction left unmatched. The CDR3 loop spans 20 amino acids. CDR3 bases: TGTGCCAGCAGCCATCATGCCTCATATGGGCGGGAGGTAAACTACAATGAGCAGTTCTTC. Amino acid sequence: CASSHHASYGREVNYNEQFF.

This clone was detected a few times. This sequence joins TRBV7-9 and TRBJ2-1, with a weak D call TRBD2 (6 bases). This CDR3 has 12 residues. Germline CDR1 reads SEHNR; CDR2 reads FQNEAQ (reference sequence). With 4 bases removed from V and 16 bases from J, the gap between germline ends came to 17 bases. CDR3 region: CASSSQGGRGFF. The DNA for the CDR3 is TGTGCCAGCAGCTCCCAGGGAGGCCGGGGATTCTTC.